This T cell receptor beta chain stems from a study of blood T cells in healthy people across ages. Study results and caveats: With age, beta diversity per million T cells declined roughly linearly, significantly by approximately 40.

In the case of this clonotype: Its antigen is not known.

The authors ran a second PCR of 7 to 11 cycles using a sample-barcoded 5' primer and a J-beta primer mix. Via MiXCR, TCRdb re-called the 5' RACE reads, giving one row per CDR3 protein. The sample has about 1.5 million distinct CDR3 sequences; under 55% are singletons. Germline V lookup: CDR1 DFQATT, CDR2 SNEGSKA (reference sequence). V was pared by 3 bases and J by 4 bases, with 21 bases between. This CDR3 contains 17 residues. Sequenced input: blood. J is TRBJ1-4 and V is TRBV20-1, with TRBD1 as a possible D gene (6 bases). The origin of this receptor is a woman aged 18-35 years in good health. CDR3: CSARKRATGFGNEKLFF. CDR3 nucleotide sequence: TGCAGTGCTAGGAAGAGGGCCACAGGGTTTGGTAATGAAAAACTGTTTTTT.